Detailed here is one TCR beta chain. Its antigen is unidentified. The data were taken from a study of CXCR3-negative and CXCR3-positive naive CD8 T cells. Each TRB cDNA library was prepared by 5' RACE (with UMI labels). TCRdb processed the 5' RACE reads again and assigns one entry to each CDR3 protein, with no DNA. In total, the table holds around 96,000 distinct CDR3 sequences. Naive CD8+ T cells were CD45RO-CCR7+CD27+CD95-. Study results and caveats: Surface CD5 was comparable between naive subsets; TCR strength was inferred from TRB CDR3 properties.

The sequencing input was naive CXCR3- CD8+ T cells from blood. This sample's subset: CD45RO-CCR7+CD27+CD95- naive CD8+ T cells lacking CXCR3 (TNR3-). This TCR came from a human donor in good health. Some clones in this sample may be carry-over from other donors' samples.

This CDR3 reads CASSANLPNEQFF. This chain joins TRBV2 and TRBJ2-1. In germline, CDR1 is SNHLY, CDR2 FYNNEI. The length of the CDR3 is 13 residues.